This T cell receptor beta chain was retrieved from a study of T cell repertoires in cytomegalovirus infection. Study-level results: Summed public TCR beta family frequency identified CMV carriers bearing the relevant HLA. What dominated the ex vivo response were HLA-C-restricted CMV-specific TCR beta clonotypes.

TCRdb itself ran the reads through MiXCR, one entry per CDR3 protein. The sample holds about 250,000 distinct CDR3 sequences, over 15% seen once. As for this clonotype: Its matching antigen is unknown.

The receptor was isolated from a human donor in good health (CMV status not recorded). Some clones in this sample may be carry-over from other donors' samples. The specimen sequenced was CD8+ T cells from PBMCs.

The CDR3 reads CASSEVSGGNQPQHF. In DNA form, the CDR3 reads TGTGCCAGCAGTGAAGTCTCAGGCGGGAATCAGCCCCAGCATTTT. The chain employs TRBV2 and TRBJ1-5, with D unresolved. Germline lookup yields CDR1 SNHLY and CDR2 FYNNEI. The CDR3 covers 15 residues. Trimming took 1 base from V and 4 from J, leaving 11 bases between them.